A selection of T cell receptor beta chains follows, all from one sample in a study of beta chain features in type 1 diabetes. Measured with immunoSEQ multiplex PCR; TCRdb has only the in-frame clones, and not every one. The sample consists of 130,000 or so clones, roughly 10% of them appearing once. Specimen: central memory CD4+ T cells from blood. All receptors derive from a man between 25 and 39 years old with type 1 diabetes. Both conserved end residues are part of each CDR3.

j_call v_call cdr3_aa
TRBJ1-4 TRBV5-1 CASSFNLDGREKLFF
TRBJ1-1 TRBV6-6 CASSYSGTGVGTEAFF
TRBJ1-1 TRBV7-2 CASSLVEGAHAFF
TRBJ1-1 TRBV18 CASSPGAPGTEAFF
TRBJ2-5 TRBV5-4 CASSPPGVRGETQYF
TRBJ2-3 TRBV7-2 CASSLDTDTQYF
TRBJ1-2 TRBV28 CASSLGRQGSYGYTF
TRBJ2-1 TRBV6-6 CASTRGQGAAYEQFF
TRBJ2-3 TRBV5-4 CASSGGLAGRDTQYF
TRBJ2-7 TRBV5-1 CASSRGQEAYEQYF
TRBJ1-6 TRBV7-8 CASERTGRVSPLHF
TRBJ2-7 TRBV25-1 CASSRAGTSNYEQYF
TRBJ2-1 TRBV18 CASSPPHYNEQFF
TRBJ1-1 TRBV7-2 CASSPLSTGMNTEAFF
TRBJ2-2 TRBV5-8 CASSSRTAPTGELFF
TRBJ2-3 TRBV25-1 CASFRDRGPFTDTQYF
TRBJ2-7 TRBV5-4 CASSLAGQGLSYEQYF
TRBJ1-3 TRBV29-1 CSVAPMEEGGNTIYF
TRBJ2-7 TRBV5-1 CASSQGYEQYF
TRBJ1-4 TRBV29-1 CSVQTGGRGEKLFF
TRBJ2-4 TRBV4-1 CASSPGLAGGPAKNIQYF
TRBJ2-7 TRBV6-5 CASSARGSEQYF
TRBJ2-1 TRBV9 CASSGGGSGVNEQFF
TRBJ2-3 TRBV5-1 CASSLDRITDTQYF
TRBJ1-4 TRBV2 CASSHGRTGAGGTNEKLFF
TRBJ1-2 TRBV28 CASNPTGTYGYTF
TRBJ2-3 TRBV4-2 CASSPTWSRTDTQYF
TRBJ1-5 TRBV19 CASSGRAYSNQPQHF
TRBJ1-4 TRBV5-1 CASSLSGGSTNEKLFF
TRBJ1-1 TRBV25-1 CASSEITGMGEAFF
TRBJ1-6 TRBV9 CASSVKQGIDNSPLHF
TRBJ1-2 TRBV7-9 CASSADGGDYGYTF
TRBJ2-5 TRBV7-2 CASSSGAYQETQYF
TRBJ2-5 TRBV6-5 CASSDSGGAGEQYF
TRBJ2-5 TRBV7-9 CASSLGGASETQYF
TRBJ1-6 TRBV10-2 CASSEDRVRGSPLHF
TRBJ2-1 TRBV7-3 CASSLGASGGPNEQFF
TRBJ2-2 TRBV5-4 CASSQERGLGMPRELFF
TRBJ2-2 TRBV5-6 CASSHKAGSWAGELFF
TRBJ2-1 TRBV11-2 CASSRPSGGRNEQFF
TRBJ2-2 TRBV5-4 CASSQDARGGTGELFF
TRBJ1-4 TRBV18 CASSRSAGEKLFF
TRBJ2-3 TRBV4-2 CASSQVSTSGGDTQYF
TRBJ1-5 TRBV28 CASSLTGNQPQHF
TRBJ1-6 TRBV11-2 CASSPRGAYNSPLHF
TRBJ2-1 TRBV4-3 CASSQDIGASGGAYNNEQFF
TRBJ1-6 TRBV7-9 CASSGQGASPLHF
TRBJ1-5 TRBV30 CAWSSQGVFGGNQPQHF
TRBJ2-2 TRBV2 CARGGAGEFTGELFF
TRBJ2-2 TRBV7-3 CASSLNPTGNTGELFF
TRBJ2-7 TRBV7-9 CASSRGTASSYEQYF
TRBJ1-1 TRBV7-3 CASSPGSNTEAFF
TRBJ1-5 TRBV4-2 CASSQDGQLHQPQHF
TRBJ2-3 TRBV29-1 CSARGQGTDTQYF
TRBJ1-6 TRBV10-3 CAIRDSNNSPLHF
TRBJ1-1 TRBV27 CASSSPGTYTEAFF
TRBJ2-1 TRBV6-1 CASSARTSGNEQFF
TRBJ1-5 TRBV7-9 CASSFGGYYQPQHF
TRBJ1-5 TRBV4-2 CASRFIGEEAQHF
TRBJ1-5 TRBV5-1 CASSLRQGGQPQHF